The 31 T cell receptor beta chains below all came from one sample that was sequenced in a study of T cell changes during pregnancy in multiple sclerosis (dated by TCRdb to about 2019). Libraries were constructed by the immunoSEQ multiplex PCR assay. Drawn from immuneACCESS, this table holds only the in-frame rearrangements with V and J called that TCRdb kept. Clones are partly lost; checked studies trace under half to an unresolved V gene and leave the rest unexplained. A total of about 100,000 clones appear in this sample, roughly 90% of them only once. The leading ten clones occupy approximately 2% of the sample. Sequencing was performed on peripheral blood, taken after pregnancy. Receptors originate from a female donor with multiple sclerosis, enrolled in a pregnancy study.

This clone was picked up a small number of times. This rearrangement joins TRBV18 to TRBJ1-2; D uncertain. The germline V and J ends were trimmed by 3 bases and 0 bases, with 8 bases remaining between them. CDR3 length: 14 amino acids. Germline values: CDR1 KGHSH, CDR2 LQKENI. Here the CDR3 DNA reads TGTGCCAGCTCACCTGAGATAGCTAACTATGGCTACACCTTC. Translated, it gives CASSPEIANYGYTF.

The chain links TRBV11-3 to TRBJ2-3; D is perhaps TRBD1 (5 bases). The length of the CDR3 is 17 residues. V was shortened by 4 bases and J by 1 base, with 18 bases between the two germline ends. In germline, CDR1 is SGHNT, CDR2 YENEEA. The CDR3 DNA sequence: TGTGCCAGCAGCTCCGACCTCAGGGTTGCGGGCACAGATACGCAGTATTTT. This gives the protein CASSSDLRVAGTDTQYF.

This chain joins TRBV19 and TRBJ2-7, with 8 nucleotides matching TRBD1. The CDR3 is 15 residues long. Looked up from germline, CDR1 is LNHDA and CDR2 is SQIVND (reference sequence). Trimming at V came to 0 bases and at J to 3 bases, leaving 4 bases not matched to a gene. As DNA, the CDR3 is TGTGCCAGTAGTATAGAGCCAGGGGGCATCTACGAGCAGTACTTC. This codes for CASSIEPGGIYEQYF. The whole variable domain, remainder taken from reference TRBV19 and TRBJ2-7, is DGGITQSPKYLFRKEGQNVTLSCEQNLNHDAMYWYRQDPGQGLRLIYYSQIVNDFQKGDIAEGYSVSREKKESFPLTVTSAQKNPTAFYLCASSIEPGGIYEQYFGPGTRLTVT.

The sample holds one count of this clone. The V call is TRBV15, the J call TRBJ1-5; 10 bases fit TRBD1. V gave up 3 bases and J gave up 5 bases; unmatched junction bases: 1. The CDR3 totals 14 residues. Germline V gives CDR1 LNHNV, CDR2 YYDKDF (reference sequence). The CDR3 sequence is CATSRTGGDQPQHF. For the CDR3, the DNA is TGTGCCACCAGCAGGACAGGGGGCGATCAGCCCCAGCATTTT. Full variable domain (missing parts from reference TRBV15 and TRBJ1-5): DAMVIQNPRYQVTQFGKPVTLSCSQTLNHNVMYWYQQKSSQAPKLLFHYYDKDFNNEADTPDNFQSRRPNTSFCFLDIRSPGLGDTAMYLCATSRTGGDQPQHFGDGTRLSIL.

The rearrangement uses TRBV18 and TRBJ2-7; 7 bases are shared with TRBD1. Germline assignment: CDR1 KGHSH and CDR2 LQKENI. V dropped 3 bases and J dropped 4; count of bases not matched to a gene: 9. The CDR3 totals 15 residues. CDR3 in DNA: TGTGCCAGCTCACCGACAGGGATTGGGGAGTACGAGCAGTACTTC. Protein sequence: CASSPTGIGEYEQYF.

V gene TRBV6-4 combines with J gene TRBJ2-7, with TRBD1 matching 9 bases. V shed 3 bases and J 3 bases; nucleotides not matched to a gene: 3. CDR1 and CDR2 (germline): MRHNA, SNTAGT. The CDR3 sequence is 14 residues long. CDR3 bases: TGTGCCAGCAGTGAGCCGACAGGGGGCTACGAGCAGTACTTC. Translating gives CASSEPTGGYEQYF.

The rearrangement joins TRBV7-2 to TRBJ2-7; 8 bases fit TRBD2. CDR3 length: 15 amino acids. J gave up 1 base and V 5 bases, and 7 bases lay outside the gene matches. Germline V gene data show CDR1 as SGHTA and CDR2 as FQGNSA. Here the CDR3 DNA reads TGTGCCAGCAGCCTTACTAGCGGTGAATCCTACGAGCAGTACTTC. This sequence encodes CASSLTSGESYEQYF.

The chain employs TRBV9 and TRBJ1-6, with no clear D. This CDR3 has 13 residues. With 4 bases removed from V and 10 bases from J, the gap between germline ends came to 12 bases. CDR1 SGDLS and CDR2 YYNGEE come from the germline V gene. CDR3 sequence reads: CASSQEAQSPLHF. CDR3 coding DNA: TGTGCCAGCAGCCAAGAGGCCCAATCACCCCTCCACTTT.

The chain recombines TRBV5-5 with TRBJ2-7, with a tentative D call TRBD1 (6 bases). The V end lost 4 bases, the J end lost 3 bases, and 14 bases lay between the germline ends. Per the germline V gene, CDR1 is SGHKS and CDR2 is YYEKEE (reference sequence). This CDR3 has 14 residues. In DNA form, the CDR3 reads TGTGCCAGCAGCGGGACGGGACAAATCTACGAGCAGTACTTC. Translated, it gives CASSGTGQIYEQYF. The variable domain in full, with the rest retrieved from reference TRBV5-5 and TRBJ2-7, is DAGVTQSPTHLIKTRGQQVTLRCSPISGHKSVSWYQQVLGQGPQFIFQYYEKEERGRGNFPDRFSARQFPNYSSELNVNALLLGDSALYLCASSGTGQIYEQYFGPGTRLTVT.

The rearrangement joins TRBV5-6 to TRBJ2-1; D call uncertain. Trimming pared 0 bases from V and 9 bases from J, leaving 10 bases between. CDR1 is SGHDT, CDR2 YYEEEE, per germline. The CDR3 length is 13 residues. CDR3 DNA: TGTGCCAGCAGCTTGGCCGGGTCGGGTGAGCAGTTCTTC. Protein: CASSLAGSGEQFF.

DNA of the CDR3: TGTGCCAGCAGTTATCTCGAGGGACTGGGCGAGCAGTACTTC. Translating gives CASSYLEGLGEQYF. The rearrangement links TRBV6-6 to TRBJ2-7, with D possibly being TRBD2 (6 bases). CDR3 length: 14 residues. The V gene's germline CDR1 is MNHNY and CDR2 SVGAGI (reference sequence). Trimming shortened V by 3 bases and J by 6 bases, and 15 bases separated the two germline ends.

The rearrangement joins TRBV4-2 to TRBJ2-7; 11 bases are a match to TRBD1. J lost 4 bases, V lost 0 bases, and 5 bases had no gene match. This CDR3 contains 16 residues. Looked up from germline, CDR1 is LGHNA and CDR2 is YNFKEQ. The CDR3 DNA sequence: TGTGCCAGCAGCCAAGAGGGGACAGGGGGACCGTACGAGCAGTACTTC. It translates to CASSQEGTGGPYEQYF.

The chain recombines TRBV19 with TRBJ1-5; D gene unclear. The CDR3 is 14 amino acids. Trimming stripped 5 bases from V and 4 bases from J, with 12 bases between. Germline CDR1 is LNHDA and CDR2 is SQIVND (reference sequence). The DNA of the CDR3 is TGTGCCAGTAGTCCTCAACGGGGAAATCAGCCCCAGCATTTT. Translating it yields CASSPQRGNQPQHF.

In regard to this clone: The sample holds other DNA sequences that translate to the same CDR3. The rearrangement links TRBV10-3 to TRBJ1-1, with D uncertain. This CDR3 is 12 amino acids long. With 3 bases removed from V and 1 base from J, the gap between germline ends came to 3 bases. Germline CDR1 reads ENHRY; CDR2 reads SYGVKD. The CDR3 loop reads CAISDRNTEAFF. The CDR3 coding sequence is TGTGCCATCAGTGACCGGAACACTGAAGCTTTCTTT.

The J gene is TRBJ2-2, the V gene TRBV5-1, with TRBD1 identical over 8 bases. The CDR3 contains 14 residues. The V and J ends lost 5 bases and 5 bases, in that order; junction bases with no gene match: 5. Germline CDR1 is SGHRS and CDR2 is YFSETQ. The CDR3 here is CASRRQGWTGELFF. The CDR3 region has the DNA TGCGCCAGCAGAAGACAGGGGTGGACCGGGGAGCTGTTTTTT. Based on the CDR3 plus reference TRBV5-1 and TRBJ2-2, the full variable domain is KAGVTQTPRYLIKTRGQQVTLSCSPISGHRSVSWYQQTPGQGLQFLFEYFSETQRNKGNFPGRFSGRQFSNSRSEMNVSTLELGDSALYLCASRRQGWTGELFFGEGSRLTVL.

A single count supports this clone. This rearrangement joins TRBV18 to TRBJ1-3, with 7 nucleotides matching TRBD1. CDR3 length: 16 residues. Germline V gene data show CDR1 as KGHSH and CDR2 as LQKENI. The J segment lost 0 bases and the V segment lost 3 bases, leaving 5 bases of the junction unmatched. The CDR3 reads CASSPEGQLSGNTIYF. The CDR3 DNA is TGTGCCAGCTCACCCGAGGGACAGCTCTCTGGAAACACCATATATTTT.

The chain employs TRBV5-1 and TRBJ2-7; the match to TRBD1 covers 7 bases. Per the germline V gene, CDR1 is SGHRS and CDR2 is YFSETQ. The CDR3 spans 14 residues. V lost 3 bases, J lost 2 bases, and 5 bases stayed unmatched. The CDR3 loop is CASSSGQIPYEQYF. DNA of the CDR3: TGCGCCAGCAGCTCGGGACAGATCCCCTACGAGCAGTACTTC.

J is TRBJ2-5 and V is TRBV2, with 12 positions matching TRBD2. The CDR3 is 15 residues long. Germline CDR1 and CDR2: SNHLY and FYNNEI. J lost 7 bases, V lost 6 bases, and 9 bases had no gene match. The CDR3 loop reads CASRTSGGAPGTQYF. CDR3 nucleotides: TGTGCCAGCAGGACTAGCGGGGGAGCACCGGGGACCCAGTACTTC.

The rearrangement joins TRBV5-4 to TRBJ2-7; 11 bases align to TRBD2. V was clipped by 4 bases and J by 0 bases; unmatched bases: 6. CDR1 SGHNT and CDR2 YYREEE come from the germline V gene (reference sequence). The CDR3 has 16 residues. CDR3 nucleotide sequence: TGTGCCAGCAGCCCTATTAGCGGGGGGGCCTCCTACGAGCAGTACTTC. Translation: CASSPISGGASYEQYF.

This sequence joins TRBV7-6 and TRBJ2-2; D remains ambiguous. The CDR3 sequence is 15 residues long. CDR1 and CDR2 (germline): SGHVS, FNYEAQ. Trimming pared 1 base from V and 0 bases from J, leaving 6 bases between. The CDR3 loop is CASSLGATNTGELFF. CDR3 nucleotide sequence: TGTGCCAGCAGCTTAGGAGCGACGAACACCGGGGAGCTGTTTTTT.

The CDR3 nucleotides are TGTGCCAGTAGTAGCGGACAGGGGGCGATCAAGTACTTC. This sequence encodes CASSSGQGAIKYF. This sequence joins TRBV19 and TRBJ2-7, with 11 bases identical to TRBD1. This CDR3 spans 13 amino acids. The V gene end was trimmed by 4 bases and the J gene end by 11 bases; junction bases not matched to a gene: 7. Germline CDR1 LNHDA, CDR2 SQIVND (reference sequence). Together with reference TRBV19 and TRBJ2-7, the CDR3 gives the full variable domain: DGGITQSPKYLFRKEGQNVTLSCEQNLNHDAMYWYRQDPGQGLRLIYYSQIVNDFQKGDIAEGYSVSREKKESFPLTVTSAQKNPTAFYLCASSSGQGAIKYFGPGTRLTVT.

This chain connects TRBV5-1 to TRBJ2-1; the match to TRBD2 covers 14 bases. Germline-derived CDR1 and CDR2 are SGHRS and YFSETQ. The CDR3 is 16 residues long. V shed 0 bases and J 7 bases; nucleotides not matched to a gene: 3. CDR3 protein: CASSLETSGRANEQFF. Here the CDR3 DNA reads TGCGCCAGCAGCTTGGAGACTAGCGGGAGGGCAAATGAGCAGTTCTTC. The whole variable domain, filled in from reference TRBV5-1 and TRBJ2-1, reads KAGVTQTPRYLIKTRGQQVTLSCSPISGHRSVSWYQQTPGQGLQFLFEYFSETQRNKGNFPGRFSGRQFSNSRSEMNVSTLELGDSALYLCASSLETSGRANEQFFGPGTRLTVL.

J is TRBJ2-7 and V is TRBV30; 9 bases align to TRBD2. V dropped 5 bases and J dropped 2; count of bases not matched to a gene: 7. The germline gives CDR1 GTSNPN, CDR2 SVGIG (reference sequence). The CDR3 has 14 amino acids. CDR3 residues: CAWAPAGGTYEQYF. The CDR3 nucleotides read TGTGCCTGGGCGCCAGCGGGAGGAACCTACGAGCAGTACTTC.

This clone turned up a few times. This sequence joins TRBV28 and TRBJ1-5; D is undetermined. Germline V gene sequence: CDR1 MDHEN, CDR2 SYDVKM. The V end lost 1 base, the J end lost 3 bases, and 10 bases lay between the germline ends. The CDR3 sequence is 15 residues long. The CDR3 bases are TGTGCCAGCAGTTTATCGGTTCAACCCAATCAGCCCCAGCATTTT. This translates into CASSLSVQPNQPQHF.

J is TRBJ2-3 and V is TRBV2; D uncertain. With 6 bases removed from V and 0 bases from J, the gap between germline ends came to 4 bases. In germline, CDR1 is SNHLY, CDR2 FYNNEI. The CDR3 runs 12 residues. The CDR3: CASRASTDTQYF. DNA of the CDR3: TGTGCCAGCAGAGCAAGCACAGATACGCAGTATTTT.

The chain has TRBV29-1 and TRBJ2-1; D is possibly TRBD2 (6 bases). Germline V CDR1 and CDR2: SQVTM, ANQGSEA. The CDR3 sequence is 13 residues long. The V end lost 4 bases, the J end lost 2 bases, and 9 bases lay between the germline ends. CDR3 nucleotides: TGCAGCGTTGGACTAGTGGCCTACAATGAGCAGTTCTTC. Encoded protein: CSVGLVAYNEQFF.

CDR3 DNA: TGTGCCAGCAGTGACTCGAGGGTAGCGAAGAATGAGCAGTTCTTC. It yields the protein CASSDSRVAKNEQFF. The rearrangement joins TRBV6-4 to TRBJ2-1, with a possible D match to TRBD2 (5 bases). The CDR3 totals 15 residues. Trimming removed 0 bases at V and 7 bases at J, with 13 bases between. The germline V gene has CDR1 MRHNA and CDR2 SNTAGT.

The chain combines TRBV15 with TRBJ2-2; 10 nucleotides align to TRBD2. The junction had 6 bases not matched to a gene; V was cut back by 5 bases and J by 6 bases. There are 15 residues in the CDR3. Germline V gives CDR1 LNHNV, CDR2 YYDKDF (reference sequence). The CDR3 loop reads CATSESGRAAGELFF. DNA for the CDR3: TGTGCCACCAGCGAGAGCGGGAGGGCCGCCGGGGAGCTGTTTTTT.

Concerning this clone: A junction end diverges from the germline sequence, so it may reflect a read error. CDR3 coding DNA: TGCGCCAGCAGCCAAGTCGGCTACACAGATCCGCAGTATTTT. This encodes CASSQVGYTDPQYF. The chain couples TRBV4-1 to TRBJ2-3; D unclear. The CDR3 contains 14 residues. Germline assignment: CDR1 MGHRA and CDR2 YSYEKL.

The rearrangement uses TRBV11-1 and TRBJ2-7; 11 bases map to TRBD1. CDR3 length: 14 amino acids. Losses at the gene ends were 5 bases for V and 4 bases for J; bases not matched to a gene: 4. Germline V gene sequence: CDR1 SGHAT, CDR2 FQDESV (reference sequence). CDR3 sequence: CASSPDRGPYEQYF. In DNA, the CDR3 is TGTGCCAGCAGCCCGGACAGGGGGCCGTACGAGCAGTACTTC.

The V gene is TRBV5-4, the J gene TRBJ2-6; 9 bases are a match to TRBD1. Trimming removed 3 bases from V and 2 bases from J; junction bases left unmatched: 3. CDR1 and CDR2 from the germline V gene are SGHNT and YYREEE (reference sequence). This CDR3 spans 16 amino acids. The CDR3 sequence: CASSSDRGTGANVLTF. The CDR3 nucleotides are TGTGCCAGCAGCTCGGACAGGGGTACTGGGGCCAACGTCCTGACTTTC.